What follows are 32 T cell receptor beta chains derived from one specimen sequenced in a study of T cell clonality in common variable immunodeficiency. Sequencing used immunoSEQ multiplex PCR; TCRdb keeps in-frame clones, though not all of them. The record shows some 28,000 clones for this sample, with no singletons present. Study-level points and caveats: Reportedly, TCR beta sequences from common variable immunodeficiency showed fewer deletions and N-nucleotide insertions.

No cognate antigen is known for these TCRs. Input material: peripheral blood mononuclear cells. Receptor source: a human donor with common variable immunodeficiency.

In its sample, this clone was seen a few times. Sequencing ends 3 residues short of the CDR3 end; the germline J gene provides the rest. V usage is TRBV6-2 or TRBV6-3 and J usage is TRBJ1-2, with TRBD1 matching over 9 bases. The CDR3 extends over 17 amino acids. In germline, CDR1 is MNHEY, CDR2 SVGEGT. The trim removed 8 bases at V and 4 bases at J, leaving 17 bases unmatched. The sequenced CDR3 bases are TGTGCCAGCTCTCCTCCAAACTTTGGGACAGGGCGCTATGGC. Encoded protein: CASSPPNFGTGRYG. In full, the CDR3 reads CASSPPNFGTGRYGYTF.

Worth noting for this clone: The read comes to an end 3 residues before the CDR3 does, leaving the germline J gene to fill in the end. The gene calls are TRBV6-1 and TRBJ2-7; possibly TRBD1 for D (6 bases). Trimming left V 3 bases short and J 3 bases short, with 9 bases between. Germline assignment: CDR1 MNHNS and CDR2 SASEGT. This CDR3 comprises 13 residues. CDR3 bases read: TGTGCCAGCAGTGAGCTCAGGGGCTACGAG. Protein product: CASSELRGYE. The full CDR3 sequence reads CASSELRGYEQYF.

A note on this clone: From the germline J gene comes the end of the CDR3, since the read stops 3 residues before it. This sequence joins TRBV19 and TRBJ2-1, with 8 positions matching TRBD2. CDR3 length: 16 residues. V shed 4 bases and J 4 bases; nucleotides not matched to a gene: 9. CDR1 and CDR2 (germline): LNHDA, SQIVND (reference sequence). CDR3 sequence reads: CASSTRGGRRYNEQFF. CDR3 DNA (partial): TGTGCCAGTAGTACCCGGGGGGGCCGTAGGTACAATGAG.

This clone appeared many times. The observed sequence ends 3 residues before the CDR3 terminus, with the missing tail filled in from the germline J gene. The J gene is TRBJ2-3, the V gene TRBV7-6; perhaps TRBD1 as D (5 bases). The CDR3 runs 13 residues. V dropped 6 bases and J dropped 5 bases, with 12 bases sitting between them. The germline V gene encodes CDR1 SGHVS and CDR2 FNYEAQ. The covered CDR3 bases are TGTGCCAGCAGTGGCAGGGATAAAGATACG. It specifies CASSGRDKDT. In full, the CDR3 is CASSGRDKDTQYF. Full variable domain (remainder filled in from reference TRBV7-6 and TRBJ2-3): GAGVSQSPRYKVTKRGQDVALRCDPISGHVSLYWYRQALGQGPEFLTYFNYEAQQDKSGLPNDRFSAERPEGSISTLTIQRTEQRDSAMYRCASSGRDKDTQYFGPGTRLTVL.

Details on this clone: The CDR3 end falls 3 residues outside the read, so it is completed with the germline J gene. The chain joins TRBV19 to TRBJ2-3, with 9 bases that match TRBD1. The length of the CDR3 is 16 residues. V was pared by 5 bases and J by 0 bases, with 6 bases of the junction left unmatched. CDR1 is LNHDA and CDR2 is SQIVND in the germline V gene (reference sequence). The DNA read from the CDR3 is TGTGCCAGTAGTTTCCTACAGGGGGCAAGCACAGATACG. Amino acids: CASSFLQGASTDT. The CDR3, in full, reads CASSFLQGASTDTQYF.

In this sample, this clone turned up a few times. The read terminates 3 residues ahead of where the CDR3 ends, so the germline J gene completes it. V and J are TRBV7-2 and TRBJ1-3, with a possible D match to TRBD1 (5 bases). Germline V gene sequence: CDR1 SGHTA, CDR2 FQGNSA. The CDR3 loop spans 15 amino acids. Trimming stripped 5 bases from V and 0 bases from J, with 11 bases between. The CDR3 spells CASSLPGYSGNTIYF. Incomplete CDR3 DNA: TGTGCCAGCAGCCTCCCAGGGTACTCTGGAAACACC.

The sample holds many counts of this clone. Read coverage stops 3 residues before the CDR3 terminus; the germline J gene supplies the remainder. The chain employs TRBV18 and TRBJ1-2, with D perhaps TRBD1 (5 bases). CDR3 length: 15 residues. V lost 0 bases and J 5 bases, leaving 13 bases between the germline ends. The germline V gene encodes CDR1 KGHSH and CDR2 LQKENI. The part of the CDR3 DNA that was read is TGTGCCAGCTCACCACCGGGGGGGACCGGGTATGGC. Protein product: CASSPPGGTGYG. The complete CDR3 reads CASSPPGGTGYGYTF.

Ten or more counts support this clone. The CDR3 extends 3 residues past the end of the read, so its final part is completed from the germline J gene. The chain is built from TRBV29-1 and TRBJ1-5, with 7 bases fitting TRBD1. Germline-derived CDR1 and CDR2 are SQVTM and ANQGSEA. V gave up 4 bases and J gave up 4 bases; unmatched junction bases: 7. The CDR3 is 14 amino acids. The sequenced CDR3 bases are TGCAGCGTTGGAGGGACAGCTCCGAATCAGCCC. It translates to CSVGGTAPNQP. The entire CDR3 is CSVGGTAPNQPQHF.

In this sample, this clone turned up a few times. The CDR3 end falls 3 residues outside the read, so it is completed with the germline J gene. This rearrangement joins TRBV2 to TRBJ1-6, with 7 bases matching TRBD1. In germline, CDR1 is SNHLY, CDR2 FYNNEI. V lost 6 bases to trimming and J lost 9 bases; unmatched junction nucleotides: 11. The CDR3 runs 15 residues. CDR3 protein: CASRPTGFIGSPLHF. CDR3 DNA (partial): TGTGCCAGCAGGCCGACAGGGTTTATTGGTTCACCC.

This clone was found many times. The read stops 3 residues short of the end of the CDR3; the missing end is completed from the germline J gene. The V and J genes are TRBV19 and TRBJ2-1; D perhaps matches TRBD1 (6 bases). V was pared by 7 bases and J by 4 bases, with 14 bases between. The CDR3 sequence is 14 residues long. Germline V gene lookup returns CDR1 LNHDA and CDR2 SQIVND (reference sequence). CDR3 bases read: TGTGCCAGTAACCACAGGGAAGAGTACAATGAG. It encodes CASNHREEYNE. The whole CDR3 protein reads CASNHREEYNEQFF.

Points on this clone: The observed sequence ends 3 residues before the CDR3 terminus, with the missing tail filled in from the germline J gene. V usage is TRBV6-2 or TRBV6-3 and J usage is TRBJ2-3, with 11 bases lining up with TRBD2. Germline loops: CDR1 MNHEY, CDR2 SVGEGT. This CDR3 spans 17 amino acids. The J segment lost 4 bases and the V segment lost 6 bases, leaving 12 bases of the junction unmatched. Incomplete CDR3 DNA: TGTGCCAGCAGCTTAGCGGGGGGGCCTTTCAACTCAGATACG. It is translated as CASSLAGGPFNSDT. The whole CDR3 protein is CASSLAGGPFNSDTQYF.

In its sample, this clone was seen a few times. Coverage ceases 3 residues before the CDR3 finishes, and the germline J gene fills in the end. This chain uses TRBV11-3 with TRBJ2-7; 8 nucleotides align to TRBD1. Trimming removed 1 base from V and 3 bases from J; junction bases left unmatched: 5. The CDR3 extends over 15 amino acids. Germline lookup yields CDR1 SGHNT and CDR2 YENEEA. Partial CDR3 DNA: TGTGCCAGCAGCTTAGGGGGGACAGGAGTCTACGAG. Residues: CASSLGGTGVYE. The whole CDR3 is CASSLGGTGVYEQYF.

This clone was seen many times. Sequencing ends 3 residues short of the CDR3 end; the germline J gene provides the rest. The rearrangement links TRBV20-1 to TRBJ1-2, with D unclear. V lost 1 base to trimming and J lost 7 bases, with 10 bases between them. Germline V lookup: CDR1 DFQATT, CDR2 SNEGSKA (reference sequence). The CDR3 length is 12 residues. The CDR3 loop is CSARAEAVGYTF. CDR3 DNA (partial): TGCAGTGCTAGAGCTGAAGCGGTTGGC.

Turning to this clone: The read is 3 residues too short to cover the CDR3 end, so that end is filled in from the germline J gene. The V call is TRBV5-1, the J call TRBJ2-7; D might be TRBD2 (6 bases). This CDR3 is 15 amino acids long. In germline, CDR1 is SGHRS, CDR2 YFSETQ. Trimming removed 4 bases from V and 5 bases from J, with 19 bases in between. The CDR3 DNA, read in part, is TGCGCCAGCAGCCTAAGCCCAGGCGGGGTAAACGAG. Translation: CASSLSPGGVNE. The full-length CDR3 reads as CASSLSPGGVNEQYF.

This clone came up many times. Read sequence stops 3 residues before the CDR3 end, and the germline J gene provides the missing end. This chain links TRBV2 with TRBJ1-6, with D maybe TRBD1 (6 bases). The V gene's germline CDR1 is SNHLY and CDR2 FYNNEI. CDR3 length: 16 amino acids. Trimming left V 6 bases short and J 2 bases short, with 14 bases between. CDR3 amino acids: CASSPGGGTYNSPLHF. The CDR3 DNA, read in part, is TGTGCCAGCAGCCCCGGAGGGGGAACCTATAATTCACCC.

This clone was picked up a small number of times. The CDR3 end is not reached by the read, which stops 3 residues before it; the germline J gene fills it in. This chain joins TRBV7-9 and TRBJ2-5; 7 nucleotides align to TRBD2. The germline CDR1 and CDR2 sequences are SEHNR and FQNEAQ (reference sequence). V lost 1 base and J lost 7; bases outside the gene matches: 9. The length of the CDR3 is 15 residues. Incomplete CDR3 DNA: TGTGCCAGCAGCTTAGGCACTGGAAAGCGGGGGACC. It translates to CASSLGTGKRGT. The entire CDR3 sequence reads CASSLGTGKRGTQYF. Together with reference TRBV7-9 and TRBJ2-5, the CDR3 gives the full variable domain: DTGVSQNPRHKITKRGQNVTFRCDPISEHNRLYWYRQTLGQGPEFLTYFQNEAQLEKSRLLSDRFSAERPKGSFSTLEIQRTEQGDSAMYLCASSLGTGKRGTQYFGPGTRLLVL.

This clone turned up a few times. The CDR3 goes on 3 residues after the read ends, and that part is filled in from the germline J gene. This chain links TRBV7-2 with TRBJ1-5, with 7 bases lining up with TRBD1. CDR3 size: 13 residues. CDR1 and CDR2 (germline): SGHTA, FQGNSA. Unmatched junction bases numbered 2, after V lost 4 bases and J lost 5 bases. The part of the CDR3 DNA that was read is TGTGCCAGCAGCTATCAGGGGGATCAGCCC. Translated: CASSYQGDQP. The full CDR3 reads CASSYQGDQPQHF.

This clone has a count of ten or more. The junction shows a germline mismatch at one end, possibly a read error. The DNA ends 3 residues before the CDR3 does, and the rest of the CDR3 is filled in from the germline J gene. The chain combines TRBV7-7 with TRBJ2-5, with D hard to call. The CDR3 runs to 13 residues. CDR1 is SSHAT, CDR2 FNYEAQ, per germline (reference sequence). CDR3 DNA (partial): TGTGCTAGCAGCTTGCAACAACGAGAGACC. Its protein is CASSLQQRET. The full CDR3 protein reads CASSLQQRETQYF.

Concerning this clone: The read terminates 3 residues before the CDR3 end, so the remaining end is supplied by the germline J gene. This chain connects TRBV6-2 or TRBV6-3 to TRBJ1-2, with 7 positions matching TRBD1. J was trimmed by 5 bases and V by 4 bases; bases with no gene match: 4. The CDR3 totals 13 residues. The germline V gene encodes CDR1 MNHEY and CDR2 SVGEGT. CDR3 DNA (partial): TGTGCCAGCAGTTCGGGACAGACATATGGC. It encodes CASSSGQTYG. The whole CDR3 region reads CASSSGQTYGYTF.

This clone turned up a few times. The CDR3 end is not reached by the read, which stops 3 residues before it; the germline J gene fills it in. The chain is built from TRBV7-6 and TRBJ1-5; D is perhaps TRBD1 (6 bases). V was pared by 5 bases and J by 3 bases, with 11 bases between. Per the germline V gene, CDR1 is SGHVS and CDR2 is FNYEAQ. The length of the CDR3 is 14 residues. The part of the CDR3 DNA that was read is TGTGCCAGCAGCCTAGGACAGCTCAATCAGCCC. As protein: CASSLGQLNQP. The complete CDR3 reads CASSLGQLNQPQHF.

In regard to this clone: The read is 3 residues too short to cover the CDR3 end, so that end is filled in from the germline J gene. This chain uses TRBV7-9 with TRBJ2-7, with a tentative D call TRBD2 (6 bases). V lost 7 bases to trimming and J lost 6 bases, with 13 bases between them. This CDR3 is built from 12 residues. Germline V gene sequence: CDR1 SEHNR, CDR2 FQNEAQ (reference sequence). The CDR3 loop reads CASKRSSAEQYF. CDR3 bases read: TGTGCCAGCAAAAGGTCTAGCGCCGAG.

This clone was seen ten or more times. The CDR3 extends 3 residues past the end of the read, so its final part is completed from the germline J gene. The sample holds other DNA sequences that translate to the same CDR3. The chain joins TRBV19 to TRBJ1-1; the D is unclear. Per the germline V gene, CDR1 is LNHDA and CDR2 is SQIVND (reference sequence). The CDR3 covers 11 residues. The V and J ends lost 7 bases and 4 bases respectively, with 7 bases between them. The CDR3 bases that were read are TGTGCCAGTACCTCAGGCACTGAA. Translating gives CASTSGTE. The whole CDR3 protein reads CASTSGTEAFF.

On this clone: The CDR3 end is not reached by the read, which stops 3 residues before it; the germline J gene fills it in. This chain links TRBV7-8 with TRBJ1-5, with TRBD1 identical over 10 bases. Germline lookup yields CDR1 SGHVS and CDR2 FQNEAQ. The trim removed 3 bases at V and 7 bases at J, leaving 6 bases unmatched. This CDR3 is built from 15 residues. CDR3 DNA, as far as it was read: TGTGCCAGCAGCTTGACAGGGGGCCAGGGGCAGCCC. It encodes CASSLTGGQGQP. The complete CDR3 sequence is CASSLTGGQGQPQHF.

This clone was detected many times. The CDR3 is cut off 3 residues early in the read; its end comes from the germline J gene. The rearrangement joins TRBV5-6 to TRBJ1-1; 9 bases match TRBD1. The CDR3 totals 13 residues. The V gene's germline CDR1 is SGHDT and CDR2 YYEEEE. CDR3 bases read: TGTGCCAGCAGCTTCCGCGGGACAGGGGAA. Residues: CASSFRGTGE. The full CDR3 reads CASSFRGTGEAFF.

This clone was seen at least ten times. The CDR3 end lies 3 residues beyond the end of the read and is filled in from the germline J gene. This chain uses TRBV5-4 with TRBJ2-3, with 8 bases that match TRBD2. V shed 2 bases and J 2 bases; nucleotides not matched to a gene: 4. CDR1 and CDR2 (germline): SGHNT, YYREEE (reference sequence). This CDR3 has 15 residues. CDR3 DNA (partial): TGTGCCAGCAGCTTCAGCGGGGGTGCCACAGATACG. This encodes CASSFSGGATDT. In full, the CDR3 is CASSFSGGATDTQYF.

This clone was recorded at least ten times. The read ends 3 residues shy of where the CDR3 ends; the end is completed using the germline J gene. This same CDR3 is encoded by further DNA sequences in the sample. The chain is built from TRBV19 and TRBJ1-1; D remains unclear. V dropped 7 bases and J dropped 5 bases, with 8 bases sitting between them. The CDR3 sequence is 11 residues long. Germline V gives CDR1 LNHDA, CDR2 SQIVND (reference sequence). Here the CDR3 reads CASTSGTEAFF. The sequenced part of the CDR3 DNA is TGTGCCAGTACATCGGGTACTGAA.

In the case of this clone: The read ends 3 residues shy of where the CDR3 ends; the end is completed using the germline J gene. The chain uses TRBV7-9 and TRBJ2-7; D is uncertain. The CDR3 runs 12 residues. Trimming removed 5 bases at V and 3 bases at J, with 8 bases between. CDR1 is SEHNR, CDR2 FQNEAQ, per germline (reference sequence). CDR3 residues: CASSPGRYEQYF. CDR3 bases read: TGTGCCAGCAGCCCAGGCCGCTACGAG.

This clone appeared a few times. The DNA ends 3 residues before the CDR3 does, and the rest of the CDR3 is filled in from the germline J gene. J is TRBJ1-2 and V is TRBV19, with D hard to call. The V and J ends lost 6 bases and 6 bases respectively, with 20 bases between them. The CDR3 runs 15 residues. CDR1 is LNHDA and CDR2 is SQIVND in the germline V gene (reference sequence). CDR3 amino acids: CASSPMGRAADGYTF. The CDR3 bases that were read are TGTGCCAGTAGCCCGATGGGTAGGGCAGCTGATGGC.

This clone came up a few times. CDR3 in amino acids: CAWSQGASNQPQHF. The CDR3 DNA, read in part, is TGTGCCTGGTCTCAGGGGGCCAGCAATCAGCCC. The rearrangement links TRBV30 to TRBJ1-5, with TRBD1 matching over 8 bases. The CDR3 end lies 3 residues beyond the end of the read and is filled in from the germline J gene. The germline gives CDR1 GTSNPN, CDR2 SVGIG (reference sequence). V dropped 5 bases and J dropped 1; count of bases not matched to a gene: 4. The CDR3 loop spans 14 amino acids.

This clone was detected only a few times. The CDR3 protein is CASSPVAGERYGYTF. The sequenced CDR3 bases are TGTGCCAGTAGCCCCGTGGCCGGAGAGCGCTATGGC. This chain connects TRBV19 to TRBJ1-2; no clear D gene. The sequenced fragment ends 3 residues before the CDR3 boundary, so the rest is inferred from the germline J gene. Per germline, CDR1 LNHDA and CDR2 SQIVND (reference sequence). V lost 6 bases to trimming and J lost 4 bases, with 18 bases between them. This CDR3 is 15 amino acids long.

Turning to this clone: The CDR3 goes on 3 residues after the read ends, and that part is filled in from the germline J gene. The V and J genes are TRBV6-2 or TRBV6-3 and TRBJ2-6; 7 bases are a match to TRBD1. The CDR3 loop spans 15 amino acids. Losses at the gene ends were 5 bases for V and 2 bases for J; bases not matched to a gene: 3. The germline V gene has CDR1 MNHEY and CDR2 SVGEGT. The CDR3 bases that were read are TGTGCCAGCAGTCCAACAGGGGCTGGGGCCAACGTC. Protein: CASSPTGAGANV. The complete CDR3 sequence is CASSPTGAGANVLTF.

On this clone itself: The read gets to within 3 residues of the CDR3 end, and the germline J gene fills in the rest. The chain carries TRBV5-1 and TRBJ1-3; tentatively, D is TRBD1 (5 bases). Germline V lookup: CDR1 SGHRS, CDR2 YFSETQ. Trimming left V 4 bases short and J 3 bases short, with 11 bases between. The CDR3 runs to 14 residues. This chain's CDR3 is CASSPGEDGNTIYF. The DNA read from the CDR3 is TGCGCCAGCAGCCCGGGGGAGGATGGAAACACC.